Sequencing of this T cell receptor (beta chain) was carried out in a study of blood T cells in healthy people across ages. The wider study: Every two T cells gave about one barcoded beta molecule via template switching. Study findings and constraints: The study regarded diversity estimates from one million T cells as underestimates.

With respect to this clonotype: What it recognizes is unknown.

A J-beta primer mix and a sample-barcoded 5' primer were used in a second PCR of roughly 7 to 12 cycles. A template-switch adaptor with 12 random nucleotides tagged each cDNA molecule. One entry per CDR3 protein results from TCRdb running MiXCR on the 5' RACE reads. Among some 890,000 distinct CDR3 sequences listed, around 29% were seen once. The CDR3 sequence is 14 residues long. The V gene lost 0 bases and the J gene lost 4 bases, with 13 bases spanning the gap. CDR1 is DFQATT, CDR2 SNEGSKA, per germline (reference sequence). These records were also assigned to another study, of T cells of mothers and their children. That paper states: Overlap ran slightly, non-significantly higher for related than unrelated mother-child pairs.

The sequenced material came from blood. The receptor was isolated from a woman in her thirties or forties in good health. The gene calls are TRBV20-1 and TRBJ2-7; D is ambiguous. CDR3 nucleotides: TGCAGTGCTAGAGATGTGACGGCCGAATACGAGCAGTACTTC. It is translated as CSARDVTAEYEQYF.